A single sample is the source of the 15 T cell receptor beta chains below, sequenced in a study of CD8 T cells in ankylosing spondylitis. TCRdb reprocessed the 5' RACE reads with MiXCR, giving one entry per CDR3 protein. The sample yields 150,000 or so distinct CDR3 sequences, 25% to 35% seen once. The sequenced material came from synovial fluid, either unsorted or a sorted T cell fraction (not recorded which). These receptors all stem from a male donor with ankylosing spondylitis.

The sample holds a few counts of this clonotype. J is TRBJ2-1 and V is TRBV29-1, with D possibly matching TRBD2 (6 bases). This CDR3 region has 16 residues. Trimming pared 3 bases from V and 0 bases from J, leaving 15 bases between. Germline lookup yields CDR1 SQVTM and CDR2 ANQGSEA. CDR3 nucleotides: TGCAGCGTTGAGATACTAGCAGGCAGCTCCTACAATGAGCAGTTCTTC. Its translation: CSVEILAGSSYNEQFF.

The gene calls are TRBV7-3 and TRBJ1-1, with TRBD1 as a possible D gene (6 bases). The CDR3 runs 15 residues. The germline V gene encodes CDR1 SGHTA and CDR2 FQGTGA. The V end lost 3 bases, the J end lost 1 base, and 12 bases lay between the germline ends. The CDR3 here is CASSFATGPNTEAFF. CDR3 nucleotides: TGTGCCAGCAGCTTCGCAACAGGGCCGAACACTGAAGCTTTCTTT.

The sample holds a few counts of this clonotype. The V gene is TRBV6-5, the J gene TRBJ1-2; unclear D gene. Trimming removed 8 bases at V and 13 bases at J, with 17 bases between. This CDR3 contains 11 residues. The V gene's germline CDR1 is MNHEY and CDR2 SVGAGI. CDR3 coding DNA: TGTGCCAGCGGACTTGGACCCGCACGCACCTTC. Translated: CASGLGPARTF.

V and J are TRBV12-3 or TRBV12-4 and TRBJ2-5, with D unresolved. Trimming took off 3 bases at V and 2 bases at J, with 10 bases between the two ends. CDR3 length equals 14 residues. CDR3 in amino acids: CASSFFGRQETQYF. The CDR3 nucleotides read TGTGCCAGCAGTTTTTTTGGGCGGCAAGAGACCCAGTACTTC.

This sequence joins TRBV25-1 and TRBJ2-2, with 8 bases matching TRBD1. The CDR3 is 16 amino acids. Germline V lookup: CDR1 MGHDK, CDR2 SYGVNS. J gave up 4 bases and V 1 base, and 5 bases lay outside the gene matches. The CDR3 loop reads CASSEWAGGRTGELFF. CDR3 nucleotides: TGTGCCAGCAGTGAATGGGCAGGGGGCCGCACCGGGGAGCTGTTTTTT.

The gene calls are TRBV5-6 and TRBJ1-1; D is perhaps TRBD1 (6 bases). The CDR3 is 16 residues long. Trimming took 1 base from V and 0 from J, leaving 13 bases between them. CDR1 SGHDT and CDR2 YYEEEE come from the germline V gene. CDR3 in amino acids: CASSLFGQTLNTEAFF. Here the CDR3 DNA reads TGTGCCAGCAGCTTGTTCGGACAGACCTTGAACACTGAAGCTTTCTTT.

This clonotype has only a few counts. The chain carries TRBV29-1 and TRBJ1-6, with D possibly TRBD1 on 5 matching bases. Between the trimmed V and J ends, which lost 0 bases and 0 bases, there was a span of 12 bases. There are 17 residues in the CDR3. CDR1 is SQVTM, CDR2 ANQGSEA, per germline. The CDR3 nucleotides read TGCAGCGTTGAAGATAAAGGGGACTACTCCTATAATTCACCCCTCCACTTT. This gives the protein CSVEDKGDYSYNSPLHF. Full variable domain (rest looked up from reference TRBV29-1 and TRBJ1-6): SAVISQKPSRDICQRGTSLTIQCQVDSQVTMMFWYRQQPGQSLTLIATANQGSEATYESGFVIDKFPISRPNLTFSTLTVSNMSPEDSSIYLCSVEDKGDYSYNSPLHFGNGTRLTVT.

J is TRBJ1-2 and V is TRBV5-1, with TRBD1 identical over 7 bases. This CDR3 is built from 14 residues. The V gene's germline CDR1 is SGHRS and CDR2 YFSETQ. Unmatched junction bases numbered 6, after V lost 3 bases and J lost 4 bases. CDR3 in amino acids: CASSSTGISYGYTF. The CDR3, as DNA: TGCGCCAGCAGCTCGACAGGGATCTCCTATGGCTACACCTTC.

The genes are TRBV29-1 and TRBJ2-1, with D hard to call. Trimming removed 3 bases from V and 4 bases from J, with 13 bases in between. This CDR3 region has 14 residues. Germline CDR1 is SQVTM and CDR2 is ANQGSEA. CDR3 loop: CSVDPEQAYNEQFF. The CDR3 DNA reads as TGCAGCGTTGATCCTGAGCAGGCTTACAATGAGCAGTTCTTC.

The rearrangement links TRBV2 to TRBJ2-4; a possible D gene is TRBD1 (6 bases). Trimming cost V 9 bases and J 7 bases, with 13 bases left between them. This CDR3 has 12 amino acids. Per the germline V gene, CDR1 is SNHLY and CDR2 is FYNNEI. In DNA, the CDR3 is TGTGCCAGTCGACAGGAAGGCAACATTCAGTACTTC. Protein sequence: CASRQEGNIQYF. Supplemented by reference TRBV2 and TRBJ2-4, the full variable domain reads EPEVTQTPSHQVTQMGQEVILRCVPISNHLYFYWYRQILGQKVEFLVSFYNNEISEKSEIFDDQFSVERPDGSNFTLKIRSTKLEDSAMYFCASRQEGNIQYFGAGTRLSVL.

This clonotype was observed at least ten times. The V gene is TRBV7-2, the J gene TRBJ2-3; no firm D call. The CDR3 is 13 amino acids. Germline V gene lookup returns CDR1 SGHTA and CDR2 FQGNSA. The V end lost 5 bases, the J end lost 1 base, and 7 bases lay between the germline ends. DNA of the CDR3: TGTGCCAGCAGCGTGAGAGGCACAGATACGCAGTATTTT. This encodes CASSVRGTDTQYF.

This chain connects TRBV4-1 to TRBJ2-2; the D call may be TRBD1 or TRBD2 (5 bases each). Germline V gene sequence: CDR1 MGHRA, CDR2 YSYEKL. CDR3 length equals 16 residues. Between the trimmed V and J ends, which lost 1 base and 4 bases, there was a span of 13 bases. CDR3 in amino acids: CASSQVPEGSTGELFF. The CDR3 DNA reads TGCGCCAGCAGCCAAGTCCCAGAGGGGAGCACCGGGGAGCTGTTTTTT.

DNA for the CDR3: TGTGCCAGCAGCTTGAGGCAGGGGGCTTCCTCTTACAATGAGCAGTTCTTC. Residues: CASSLRQGASSYNEQFF. The chain recombines TRBV11-2 with TRBJ2-1; TRBD1 aligns across 8 bases. CDR3 length: 17 amino acids. J gave up 4 bases and V 3 bases, and 11 bases lay outside the gene matches. The germline CDR1 and CDR2 sequences are SGHAT and FQNNGV. Full variable domain (rest looked up from reference TRBV11-2 and TRBJ2-1): EAGVAQSPRYKIIEKRQSVAFWCNPISGHATLYWYQQILGQGPKLLIQFQNNGVVDDSQLPKDRFSAERLKGVDSTLKIQPAKLEDSAVYLCASSLRQGASSYNEQFFGPGTRLTVL.

This clonotype occurred many times. The genes are TRBV29-1 and TRBJ1-5, with 10 bases matching TRBD1. There are 13 residues in the CDR3. Unmatched junction bases numbered 7, after V lost 7 bases and J lost 7 bases. CDR1 and CDR2 from the germline V gene are SQVTM and ANQGSEA. The CDR3 DNA sequence: TGCAGCGCAGGACAGGGGGGAGGGCAGCCCCAGCATTTT. This encodes CSAGQGGGQPQHF.

The DNA of the CDR3 is TGTGCCAGCAGCCAAGGGTGGTTTAAGGGGACAGCGGAGACCCAGTACTTC. It is translated as CASSQGWFKGTAETQYF. The rearrangement links TRBV14 to TRBJ2-5; the match to TRBD1 covers 7 bases. Trimming removed 1 base from V and 5 bases from J; junction bases left unmatched: 13. CDR1 and CDR2 from the germline V gene are SGHDN and FVKESK. This CDR3 region has 17 residues. Using reference TRBV14 and TRBJ2-5 for the parts outside the CDR3, the full variable domain is EAGVTQFPSHSVIEKGQTVTLRCDPISGHDNLYWYRRVMGKEIKFLLHFVKESKQDESGMPNNRFLAERTGGTYSTLKVQPAELEDSGVYFCASSQGWFKGTAETQYFGPGTRLLVL.